A single T cell receptor beta chain is shown here with its context. Its antigen is unknown. The PCR used 60 Vbeta and 13 Jbeta primers. The table came from immunoSEQ multiplex PCR; TCRdb's copy has only in-frame clones and leaves some out. The table records over 85,000 clones, roughly 79% of them present only once. This CDR3 is built from 22 residues. In germline, CDR1 is SNHLY, CDR2 FYNNEI. The V segment lost 6 bases and the J segment 0 bases; nucleotides outside the gene matches: 19. The sample belongs to a study of cytomegalovirus exposure and HLA in healthy donors. Whole-study results and caveats: After further analysis at a later stage, 16,951 TCR beta sequences were associated with HLA alleles at 0.05 false discovery rate. Sequencing had likely introduced a cluster of highly shared sequence variants as an artifact. The analysis excluded some indistinguishable V segments, including TRBV6-2 and TRBV6-3.

The chain uses TRBV2 and TRBJ2-6; 11 bases fit TRBD1. Material: PBMCs. This TCR derives from a man aged 25 to 45 in good health and CMV-seronegative. The CDR3 sequence: CASSLRPGQGDRKSSGANVLTF. Written as DNA, the CDR3 is TGTGCCAGCAGCCTACGACCGGGACAGGGGGATAGGAAGAGCTCTGGGGCCAACGTCCTGACTTTC. Looking up the rest from reference TRBV2 and TRBJ2-6 gives the full variable domain: EPEVTQTPSHQVTQMGQEVILRCVPISNHLYFYWYRQILGQKVEFLVSFYNNEISEKSEIFDDQFSVERPDGSNFTLKIRSTKLEDSAMYFCASSLRPGQGDRKSSGANVLTFGAGSRLTVL.